Listed below are T cell receptor beta chains from one sample, sequenced in a study of blood T cells in healthy people across ages. One entry per CDR3 protein, called by TCRdb with MiXCR from the 5' RACE reads. The sample lists about 640,000 distinct CDR3 sequences; around 31% were seen once. Sequencing was done on a sample of blood. These TCRs come from an elderly woman in good health. The CDR3 runs from the conserved cysteine through the conserved F or W. Each record gives: J gene, V gene, D gene, clone size, CDR3 DNA, CDR3 protein. The D gene is left open where the match is weak. Clone size is given for some rows only: seen once, a few or many times, or a class if the clone is expanded.

j_gene: TRBJ2-3; v_gene: TRBV10-3; d_gene: TRBD2; abundance: many; CDR3nt: TGTGCCATCAGAGGAGCGGGGGAGAGCACAGATACGCAGTATTTT; CDR3aa: CAIRGAGESTDTQYF
j_gene: TRBJ2-3; v_gene: TRBV27; d_gene: NA; abundance: few; CDR3nt: TGTGCCAGCAGTTCCCCGGGACTCCAGGGGGATACGCAGTATTTT; CDR3aa: CASSSPGLQGDTQYF
j_gene: TRBJ1-2; v_gene: TRBV7-8; d_gene: NA; abundance: NA; CDR3nt: TGTGCCAGCAGCCCCCCGAAGGGGGGTAACTATGGCTACACCTTC; CDR3aa: CASSPPKGGNYGYTF
j_gene: TRBJ2-5; v_gene: TRBV6-1; d_gene: TRBD2; abundance: NA; CDR3nt: TGTGCCAGCAGGAGGACTAGCGGGGGTCAGACCCAGTACTTC; CDR3aa: CASRRTSGGQTQYF
j_gene: TRBJ1-2; v_gene: TRBV27; d_gene: TRBD1; abundance: few; CDR3nt: TGTGCCAGCAGTCCCGGGACAGGTCTACCTAACTATGGCTACACCTTC; CDR3aa: CASSPGTGLPNYGYTF
j_gene: TRBJ1-2; v_gene: TRBV6-2/TRBV6-3; d_gene: NA; abundance: few; CDR3nt: TGTGCCAGCAGTCTGACCGAAACATATGGCTACACCTTC; CDR3aa: CASSLTETYGYTF
j_gene: TRBJ1-1; v_gene: TRBV29-1; d_gene: NA; abundance: NA; CDR3nt: TGCAGCGTTGTTGTGGGGGGACTCCAGGCTTTCTTT; CDR3aa: CSVVVGGLQAFF
j_gene: TRBJ2-5; v_gene: TRBV29-1; d_gene: TRBD1; abundance: many; CDR3nt: TGCAGCGTCCGGGGGTCCTCGGGACAGGGGATAGAGACCCAGTACTTC; CDR3aa: CSVRGSSGQGIETQYF
j_gene: TRBJ2-7; v_gene: TRBV7-7; d_gene: NA; abundance: many; CDR3nt: TGTGCCAGCAGCTTGAGGCACGACAGGCAAAGCACCTACGAGCAGTACTTC; CDR3aa: CASSLRHDRQSTYEQYF
j_gene: TRBJ2-7; v_gene: TRBV11-1; d_gene: TRBD1; abundance: many; CDR3nt: TGTGCCAGCAGCTCGGCCGGGACAGGGACCTACGAGCAGTACTTC; CDR3aa: CASSSAGTGTYEQYF
j_gene: TRBJ1-4; v_gene: TRBV20-1; d_gene: NA; abundance: few; CDR3nt: TGCAGTGCTAGAGATGGGGCAGGGAAGGGGTCTAATGAAAAACTGTTTTTT; CDR3aa: CSARDGAGKGSNEKLFF
j_gene: TRBJ2-7; v_gene: TRBV30; d_gene: NA; abundance: many; CDR3nt: TGTGCCTGGAGTTTGGAAACAGGGCTATACGAGCAGTACTTC; CDR3aa: CAWSLETGLYEQYF
j_gene: TRBJ2-1; v_gene: TRBV6-2/TRBV6-3; d_gene: NA; abundance: NA; CDR3nt: TGTGCCAGCAGTGCAGACTTCTACAATGAGCAGTTCTTC; CDR3aa: CASSADFYNEQFF
j_gene: TRBJ1-1; v_gene: TRBV5-1; d_gene: NA; abundance: many; CDR3nt: TGCGCCAGCAGCTTTTCTAGTGGAACTGAAGCTTTCTTT; CDR3aa: CASSFSSGTEAFF
j_gene: TRBJ1-5; v_gene: TRBV6-5; d_gene: NA; abundance: many; CDR3nt: TGTGCCAGCAGGGAAACGACAGTTCAGCCCCAGCATTTT; CDR3aa: CASRETTVQPQHF
j_gene: TRBJ2-1; v_gene: TRBV5-5; d_gene: NA; abundance: NA; CDR3nt: TGTGCCAGCAGCTTTTTCTCGGGCCTGCACAATGAGCAGTTCTTC; CDR3aa: CASSFFSGLHNEQFF
j_gene: TRBJ1-6; v_gene: TRBV6-1; d_gene: TRBD1; abundance: NA; CDR3nt: TGTGCCAGCAGTATCAGAGGGACAGATAATTCACCCCTCCACTTT; CDR3aa: CASSIRGTDNSPLHF
j_gene: TRBJ2-3; v_gene: TRBV5-5; d_gene: NA; abundance: many; CDR3nt: TGTGCCAGCAGCTTGGAGGGCGTGGGAACAGATACGCAGTATTTT; CDR3aa: CASSLEGVGTDTQYF
j_gene: TRBJ1-1; v_gene: TRBV29-1; d_gene: NA; abundance: many; CDR3nt: TGCAGCGTTGGGGTTGGAGGGGGCACTGAAGCTTTCTTT; CDR3aa: CSVGVGGGTEAFF
j_gene: TRBJ2-7; v_gene: TRBV20-1; d_gene: NA; abundance: NA; CDR3nt: TGCAGTGCGTCCAGGGACATTCCCGAGCAGTACTTC; CDR3aa: CSASRDIPEQYF
j_gene: TRBJ2-1; v_gene: TRBV29-1; d_gene: TRBD1; abundance: many; CDR3nt: TGCAGCGTTCGTTCACAGGGGGGACCGGGCAATGAGCAGTTCTTC; CDR3aa: CSVRSQGGPGNEQFF
j_gene: TRBJ1-1; v_gene: TRBV11-2; d_gene: NA; abundance: many; CDR3nt: TGTGCCAGCAGCCCCGTCGGAGGGGGGATGAACACTGAAGCTTTCTTT; CDR3aa: CASSPVGGGMNTEAFF
j_gene: TRBJ1-1; v_gene: TRBV24-1; d_gene: NA; abundance: few; CDR3nt: TGTGCCACCAGTGTTTGTCCTCCGGGACGTAGACGGTCTTTCTTT; CDR3aa: CATSVCPPGRRRSFF
j_gene: TRBJ2-1; v_gene: TRBV9; d_gene: TRBD1; abundance: many; CDR3nt: TGTGCCAGCAGCGAACAGGGGGGCTCCTACAATGAGCAGTTCTTC; CDR3aa: CASSEQGGSYNEQFF
j_gene: TRBJ1-6; v_gene: TRBV7-4; d_gene: NA; abundance: NA; CDR3nt: TGTGCCAGCAGCGATCGTAACGGAAGCAGGGAACCCCTCCACTTT; CDR3aa: CASSDRNGSREPLHF
j_gene: TRBJ2-1; v_gene: TRBV7-9; d_gene: TRBD1; abundance: NA; CDR3nt: TGTGCCAGCAGCTCCGGGACAGGGGACGATGAGCAGTTCTTC; CDR3aa: CASSSGTGDDEQFF
j_gene: TRBJ1-3; v_gene: TRBV20-1; d_gene: NA; abundance: once; CDR3nt: TGCAGTGCTAGTTGGGAAGATGTTGGAAACACCATATATTTT; CDR3aa: CSASWEDVGNTIYF
j_gene: TRBJ2-3; v_gene: TRBV20-1; d_gene: TRBD2; abundance: many; CDR3nt: TGCAGTGCTAGAGATTGGTCTGGGGGGGGAAGAAGGACAGATACGCAGTATTTT; CDR3aa: CSARDWSGGGRRTDTQYF
j_gene: TRBJ1-2; v_gene: TRBV4-2; d_gene: NA; abundance: many; CDR3nt: TGTGCCAGCAGCCGTTCGGGCCCCGACTATGGCTACACCTTC; CDR3aa: CASSRSGPDYGYTF
j_gene: TRBJ2-7; v_gene: TRBV7-2; d_gene: TRBD2; abundance: many; CDR3nt: TGTGCCAGCAGCTCGGTGGGGGGGGAGACCTACGAGCAGTACTTC; CDR3aa: CASSSVGGETYEQYF
j_gene: TRBJ1-1; v_gene: TRBV20-1; d_gene: NA; abundance: many; CDR3nt: TGCAGTGCTAGAGAGGAGGGGACCCAGCCGAACACTGAAGCTTTCTTT; CDR3aa: CSAREEGTQPNTEAFF
j_gene: TRBJ2-1; v_gene: TRBV20-1; d_gene: NA; abundance: many; CDR3nt: TGCAGTGCTCCCCCCTACCCGGGGTCCTACAATGAGCAGTTCTTC; CDR3aa: CSAPPYPGSYNEQFF
j_gene: TRBJ2-2; v_gene: TRBV6-1; d_gene: TRBD2; abundance: once; CDR3nt: TGTGCCAGCAAAAAAGATAGGGCGGGGGGAGTCCACACCGGGGAGCTGTTTTTT; CDR3aa: CASKKDRAGGVHTGELFF
j_gene: TRBJ1-6; v_gene: TRBV20-1; d_gene: TRBD1; abundance: NA; CDR3nt: TGCAGTGCTGGTCCACAGGGGACGAATTCACCCCTCCACTTT; CDR3aa: CSAGPQGTNSPLHF
j_gene: TRBJ1-4; v_gene: TRBV18; d_gene: TRBD1; abundance: NA; CDR3nt: TGTGCCAGCCAAGGTCCGGGACAGGGGAATGAAAAACTGTTTTTT; CDR3aa: CASQGPGQGNEKLFF
j_gene: TRBJ1-5; v_gene: TRBV7-2; d_gene: NA; abundance: NA; CDR3nt: TGTGCCAGCAGCCGGACAACTTACGGCAATCAGCCCCAGCATTTT; CDR3aa: CASSRTTYGNQPQHF
j_gene: TRBJ2-2; v_gene: TRBV7-6; d_gene: NA; abundance: NA; CDR3nt: TGTGCCAGCAGCTTAGGGGTCGACGCGAACACCGGGGAGCTGTTTTTT; CDR3aa: CASSLGVDANTGELFF
j_gene: TRBJ2-6; v_gene: TRBV5-1; d_gene: NA; abundance: NA; CDR3nt: TGCGCCAGCAGCTTGGGGGGTTCTGGGGCCAACGTCCGGCATTTC; CDR3aa: CASSLGGSGANVRHF
j_gene: TRBJ2-1; v_gene: TRBV7-6; d_gene: TRBD2; abundance: many; CDR3nt: TGTGCCAGCAGCCAATCGGGGGGGCGGGCAAATGAGCAGTTCTTC; CDR3aa: CASSQSGGRANEQFF
j_gene: TRBJ2-1; v_gene: TRBV20-1; d_gene: TRBD2; abundance: many; CDR3nt: TGCAGTGCTAGAAGAGCGGGGGGCAATGAGCAGTTCTTC; CDR3aa: CSARRAGGNEQFF
j_gene: TRBJ2-7; v_gene: TRBV20-1; d_gene: NA; abundance: NA; CDR3nt: TGCAGTGCTGGGCCGGGAGCTAGCCCGTACAATGAGCAGTACTTC; CDR3aa: CSAGPGASPYNEQYF
j_gene: TRBJ2-5; v_gene: TRBV7-9; d_gene: NA; abundance: once; CDR3nt: TGTGCCAGCAGCAAATCGGGACAACAAGAGACCCAGTACTTC; CDR3aa: CASSKSGQQETQYF
j_gene: TRBJ1-1; v_gene: TRBV7-3; d_gene: NA; abundance: many; CDR3nt: TGTGCCAGCTCGGGACAAGTGAACACTGAAGCTTTCTTT; CDR3aa: CASSGQVNTEAFF
j_gene: TRBJ2-7; v_gene: TRBV15; d_gene: NA; abundance: NA; CDR3nt: TGTGTCACCAGCAGAGACAGAGGAAACTGCGAGCAGTACTTC; CDR3aa: CVTSRDRGNCEQYF
j_gene: TRBJ2-1; v_gene: TRBV7-9; d_gene: NA; abundance: NA; CDR3nt: TGTGCCAGCAGCTTACGAGGAATAACCTACAATGAGCAGTTCTTC; CDR3aa: CASSLRGITYNEQFF
j_gene: TRBJ2-1; v_gene: TRBV6-6; d_gene: TRBD2; abundance: many; CDR3nt: TGTGCCAGCAGTTTGGGGACTAGCAGGGAGCAGTTCTTC; CDR3aa: CASSLGTSREQFF
j_gene: TRBJ1-1; v_gene: TRBV18; d_gene: NA; abundance: NA; CDR3nt: TGTGCCAGCTCACCAGGGCAGAGACAGAACACTGAAGCTTTCTTT; CDR3aa: CASSPGQRQNTEAFF
j_gene: TRBJ2-4; v_gene: TRBV11-2; d_gene: TRBD2; abundance: many; CDR3nt: TGTGCCAGCAGAGGACTAGCGGGGGGGCGTCGAGGCAAAAACATTCAGTACTTC; CDR3aa: CASRGLAGGRRGKNIQYF
j_gene: TRBJ2-3; v_gene: TRBV9; d_gene: TRBD1; abundance: many; CDR3nt: TGTGCCAGCAGCCCCTCCGGGACAGGGAACACAGATACGCAGTATTTT; CDR3aa: CASSPSGTGNTDTQYF
j_gene: TRBJ2-3; v_gene: TRBV12-3/TRBV12-4; d_gene: TRBD2; abundance: NA; CDR3nt: TGTGCCAGCCACGCGGGAGGGGGTGCAGATACGCAGTATTTT; CDR3aa: CASHAGGGADTQYF
j_gene: TRBJ2-7; v_gene: TRBV2; d_gene: TRBD1; abundance: many; CDR3nt: TGTGCCAGCAGGGAGACAGGGTCAACCTACGAGCAGTACTTC; CDR3aa: CASRETGSTYEQYF
j_gene: TRBJ1-2; v_gene: TRBV29-1; d_gene: NA; abundance: NA; CDR3nt: TGCAGCGTTGATGACAGGAGGTATGGCTACACCTTC; CDR3aa: CSVDDRRYGYTF
j_gene: TRBJ2-1; v_gene: TRBV20-1; d_gene: TRBD2; abundance: many; CDR3nt: TGCAGTGCTAGACCTAGCGGGGGGGCCACTGAGCAGTTCTTC; CDR3aa: CSARPSGGATEQFF
j_gene: TRBJ2-3; v_gene: TRBV14; d_gene: NA; abundance: few; CDR3nt: TGTGCCAGCAGCGCCTCGACACCGGGTACGCAGTATTTT; CDR3aa: CASSASTPGTQYF
j_gene: TRBJ2-6; v_gene: TRBV7-3; d_gene: TRBD1; abundance: NA; CDR3nt: TGTGCCAGCAGCTTCCGGGGACAGGGCGCCACTGGGGCCAACGTCCTGACTTTC; CDR3aa: CASSFRGQGATGANVLTF
j_gene: TRBJ2-7; v_gene: TRBV21-1; d_gene: NA; abundance: NA; CDR3nt: TGTGCCAGCAGCGACGAACGAGGCTACTTCTACGAGCAGTACTTC; CDR3aa: CASSDERGYFYEQYF
j_gene: TRBJ2-3; v_gene: TRBV9; d_gene: TRBD2; abundance: many; CDR3nt: TGTGCCAGCAGCGTTCGAGGGACTAGCAGGCCTACGGATACGCAGTATTTT; CDR3aa: CASSVRGTSRPTDTQYF